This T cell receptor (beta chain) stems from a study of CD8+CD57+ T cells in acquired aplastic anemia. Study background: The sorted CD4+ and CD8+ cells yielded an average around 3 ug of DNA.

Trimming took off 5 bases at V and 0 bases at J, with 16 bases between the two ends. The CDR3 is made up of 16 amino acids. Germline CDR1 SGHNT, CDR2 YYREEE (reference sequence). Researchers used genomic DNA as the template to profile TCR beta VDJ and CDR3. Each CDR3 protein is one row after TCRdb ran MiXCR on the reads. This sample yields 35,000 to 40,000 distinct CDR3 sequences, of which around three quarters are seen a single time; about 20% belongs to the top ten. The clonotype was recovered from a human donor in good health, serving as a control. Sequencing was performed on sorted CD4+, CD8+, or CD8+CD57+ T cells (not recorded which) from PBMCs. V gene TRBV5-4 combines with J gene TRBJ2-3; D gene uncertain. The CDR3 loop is CASSFEESSSTDTQYF. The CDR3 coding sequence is TGTGCCAGCAGTTTTGAGGAGTCCTCTAGCACAGATACGCAGTATTTT.